This T cell receptor beta chain was sequenced for a study of shared clonotypes between healthy human individuals. CD8 cells regarded as naive lacked CD45RO, were positively chosen for CCR7, and omitted terminally differentiated effector memory CD45RA+ cells. Trimming took 2 bases from V and 2 from J, leaving 14 bases between them. This CDR3 has 16 residues. Per the germline V gene, CDR1 is MNHEY and CDR2 is SVGAGI. TCRdb's copy holds only in-frame clones and misses some; the assay was immunoSEQ multiplex PCR. The profile shows a few million clones, about 93% of them singletons. V is TRBV6-5 and J is TRBJ2-3; the D gene could be TRBD1 or TRBD2 (6 bases each). Sequencing used naive CD8+ T cells from PBMCs. The receptor was derived from a man between 18 and 35 years old in good health. Some clones in this sample may be carry-over from other donors' samples. The DNA for the CDR3 is TGTGCCAGCAGTTACAACCTCGGGGGCCCCACAGATACGCAGTATTTT. It encodes CASSYNLGGPTDTQYF.